Listed here are 5 T cell receptor beta chains from one sample, sequenced in a study of identical twins. TCRdb analysed the 5' RACE reads with MiXCR anew, one entry per CDR3 protein. The sample records 1.5 million to 2 million distinct CDR3 sequences, roughly a third being singletons. The sequenced material came from cord blood. All receptors come from a newborn girl in good health.

There are a few counts of this clonotype. The chain combines TRBV6-5 with TRBJ1-3; D remains ambiguous. The CDR3 consists of 14 residues. V was shortened by 2 bases and J by 0 bases, with 5 bases between the two germline ends. CDR1 and CDR2 from the germline V gene are MNHEY and SVGAGI. In nucleotides, the CDR3 is TGTGCCAGCAGTTACGGCCTCTCTGGAAACACCATATATTTT. Translating it yields CASSYGLSGNTIYF.

On this clonotype itself: An end of the junction differs from the germline gene, which may be a read error. The rearrangement uses TRBV2 and TRBJ2-1; D may be TRBD1 or TRBD2 (5 bases each). Germline CDR1 SNHLY, CDR2 FYNNEI. CDR3 length: 13 amino acids. DNA of the CDR3: TGTGCCAGCGTCCGGGACGCAAACAATGAGCAGGTCTTC. Amino acids: CASVRDANNEQVF.

This clonotype has a handful of counts. The CDR3 DNA is TGCAGCGTTGATGCCTGGGGCCAAGAGACCCAGTACTTC. It yields the protein CSVDAWGQETQYF. The rearrangement joins TRBV29-1 to TRBJ2-5; D is unresolved. CDR3 length: 13 residues. The V gene's germline CDR1 is SQVTM and CDR2 ANQGSEA. V was pared by 3 bases and J by 1 base, with 9 bases between.

The rearrangement uses TRBV20-1 and TRBJ2-5; the D is unclear. Germline V lookup: CDR1 DFQATT, CDR2 SNEGSKA (reference sequence). Trimming pared 3 bases from V and 4 bases from J, leaving 9 bases between. The CDR3 length is 12 residues. As DNA, the CDR3 is TGCAGTGCTAGCTCCTCGAGAGAGACCCAGTACTTC. This encodes CSASSSRETQYF.

This clonotype was seen a few times. This chain joins TRBV20-1 and TRBJ2-7, with 9 bases matching TRBD2. The CDR3 loop spans 14 amino acids. From germline, CDR1 is DFQATT and CDR2 SNEGSKA (reference sequence). V lost 5 bases to trimming and J lost 2 bases; unmatched junction nucleotides: 7. CDR3 protein: CSARGLASPYEQYF. As DNA, the CDR3 is TGCAGTGCTCGCGGACTAGCGTCCCCCTACGAGCAGTACTTC.